This T cell receptor beta chain derives from a study of T-cell memory formation after mild COVID-19. On the study more broadly: TCR clusters were largely donor specific. Broader study findings: For contracting clones, CD4+ ones sat mainly in CM and EM, CD8+ in EMRA. A second wave of clones peaked on day 37, and their SARS-CoV-2 specificity went unconfirmed.

TCRdb analysed the 5' RACE reads with MiXCR anew, one entry per CDR3 protein. This sample has roughly 350,000 distinct CDR3 sequences, with 25% to 30% found just once. Germline assignment: CDR1 MNHNY and CDR2 SVGAGI (reference sequence). V gave up 8 bases and J gave up 1 base, with 9 bases separating them. The CDR3 loop spans 14 amino acids. The table lists this clonotype with many counts. Antigen: not known. This sequence was found in an adult woman who had mild COVID-19 (a few samples of this study predate the infection). Cell type and time point are not known. J is TRBJ2-6 and V is TRBV6-6, with no clear D. Specimen: PBMCs or a T cell subset sorted from them (not recorded which). The CDR3 spells CASHTGSGANVLTF. The CDR3 DNA is TGTGCCAGCCACACGGGTTCTGGGGCCAACGTCCTGACTTTC.